What follows is one T cell receptor beta chain and its context. Its antigen is unidentified. The data belong to a study of blood T cells in healthy people across ages. Study in general: T cells yielded about one barcoded beta molecule per two cells through template switching. Study-level results: Diversity estimates from one million T cells were considered underestimates.

A sample-barcoded 5' primer and a J-beta primer mix were used in a second PCR of roughly 6 to 11 cycles. TCRdb ran MiXCR on the 5' RACE reads and lists one entry per CDR3 protein. The sample carries about a million distinct CDR3 sequences, roughly half recorded once. Sequencing was performed on blood. The sequence was obtained from a woman between 55 and 75 years old in good health.

The CDR3 spells CASSEGQFRYEQYF. DNA of the CDR3: TGTGCCAGCAGCGAAGGACAGTTTCGCTACGAGCAGTACTTC. The rearrangement uses TRBV9 and TRBJ2-7; possible D gene TRBD1, 6 bases. V lost 3 bases to trimming and J lost 3 bases, with 13 bases between them. The CDR3 sequence is 14 residues long. Germline V lookup: CDR1 SGDLS, CDR2 YYNGEE.